This TCR beta chain was profiled in a study of radiotherapy plus CTLA-4 blockade in lung cancer. Whole-study results and caveats: In blood, after radiotherapy plus ipilimumab, tumor-derived TCR clones expanded.

This clone is a singleton in its sample. Its antigen is unknown. Germline values: CDR1 KGHSH, CDR2 LQKENI. Trimming took off 2 bases at V and 0 bases at J, with 10 bases between the two ends. This CDR3 comprises 15 residues. Produced via immunoSEQ multiplex PCR; TCRdb's table is partial and in-frame only. Altogether 13,000 to 15,000 clones are present, roughly 70% being singletons, with the ten largest covering roughly 46%. The sequence was obtained from a human donor with non-small cell lung cancer whose response to radiotherapy plus ipilimumab could not be evaluated. The V call is TRBV18, the J call TRBJ1-1; unclear D gene. The sequencing here drew on peripheral blood, taken from a patient treated with radiotherapy plus ipilimumab. CDR3: CASSPYQVLNTEAFF. The DNA of the CDR3 is TGTGCCAGCTCACCATACCAGGTTCTGAACACTGAAGCTTTCTTT.